One T cell receptor beta chain is described in this entry. Per germline, CDR1 LGHDT and CDR2 YNNKEL (reference sequence). This CDR3 has 15 residues. Trimming shortened V by 4 bases and J by 6 bases, and 16 bases separated the two germline ends. TCRdb analysed the RT-PCR reads with MiXCR anew, one entry per CDR3 protein. The table shows more than 550,000 distinct CDR3 sequences, with approximately 15% occurring only once. The sample comprised memory CD4+ T cells from blood. The source of this sequence is a female donor in good health, serving as a healthy control. The chain combines TRBV3-1 with TRBJ2-1, with D possibly called TRBD1 or TRBD2 (6 bases each). CDR3 bases: TGTGCCAGCAGCCCACCGGGGGCCCTGCGCAATGAGCAGTTCTTC. This sequence encodes CASSPPGALRNEQFF.